This T cell receptor (beta chain) appears in the sequencing data of a study of tumor and adjacent non-tumor tissue in lung cancer (dated 2018 in TCRdb). Regarding the research as a whole: By cancer type, the cohort comprised 12 adenocarcinoma patients, 2 squamous cell carcinoma patients and 1 small cell lung cancer patient. Ages among the roughly 15 patients ranged from roughly 31 to 85 years, there were ten or so men and 5 women, and disease was at TNM stage I to III. In total, sequencing yielded 125,075,908 productive TCRbeta reads, which works out to an average of around 3.9 million reads per sample. The study compared bulk TCRbeta repertoires from lung tumor tissue and matched distant non-tumor lung tissue of over 13 lung cancer patients. More than 25 paired specimens, one tumor and one normal lung sample per patient, were profiled by TCRbeta CDR3 sequencing. Overall study outcomes, separate from this receptor: The sequencing platform is not named in the methods, and unique molecular identifiers are not mentioned. Only approximately 14 patients were in the cohort, and the authors stated that larger samples and more detailed clinical data are needed. Tumor tissue showed significantly greater TCR diversity (inverse Simpson) than normal lung tissue (roughly 430 vs 170, P = 0.0075, Mann-Whitney U test). Peripheral blood was not sequenced, so blood TCRbeta repertoires were not examined in the lung cancer patients of the study. Significantly higher TCR diversity was found in younger patients, and higher tumor TCR diversity was associated with shorter overall and disease-free survival. In normal lung, the top 100 clones accounted for a significantly larger cumulative share of the repertoire than in tumor tissue.

Library construction relied on multiplex PCR. The reads were generated on an Illumina HiSeq 2500. TCRbeta libraries were constructed through three rounds of nested PCR with primers (Table S4) according to protocols adapted from ARM-PCR. Before sequencing, PCR products of 200-500 bp were cut from the gel and purified using the QIAquick gel extraction kit. In the original analysis: Reads were cleaned using Trimmomatic, were merged into complete CDR3 sequences using FLASH, and were assigned to V(D)J germline segments using MiTCR. VDJtools was used to compute clonal diversity as the inverse Simpson's index. In-frame sequences without a premature stop codon were defined as productive reads. The raw public reads went through TCRdb reprocessing: fastp at Q25, MiXCR clone calling, in-frame beta chains kept. Rows are unified per CDR3 protein, each entry keeping the most common DNA and genes. The V and J calls here are based on TCRdb, not the publication. Present in this sample are over 80,000 distinct CDR3 sequences, about 80% of which were seen just once. The leading ten clones occupy about 30% of the sample.

In the case of this clonotype: Its antigen has not been determined. One junction end disagrees with the germline gene, perhaps due to a read error.

The CDR3 covers 15 residues, taking in both the cysteine and the phenylalanine. Here the CDR3 DNA is all that survives: 45 bases in frame from base 1. CDR1 and CDR2 are drawn from the germline V gene: SQVTM, ANQGSEA. RNA was extracted from bulk unsorted tissue and checked for quality with a NanoDrop ND-1000 and an Agilent 2100. Distant non-tumor tissue taken more than 3 cm from the tumor edge was used as the normal lung sample. Newly diagnosed lung cancer patients without prior chemotherapy who had been admitted for thoracic surgery in China between August and November 2014 were enrolled as donors. The study excluded patients who had received radiotherapy or chemotherapy before or who had another cancer at the same time. Pieces of surgical tissue measuring roughly 1-2.3 cm3 were kept in RNAlater solution and stored at -80 degrees C until use.

This clonotype was sampled from a man in his 60s with small cell lung cancer. The rearrangement combines TRBV29-1 with TRBJ2-1; 8 middle bases align to TRBD1. What was sequenced was distant non-tumor lung tissue. This receptor has the CDR3 CSVERRDRGYKEQFF. The DNA reads as follows: TGCAGCGTTGAACGTCGAGACAGGGGATACAAAGAGCAGTTTTTC.